A single sample gave rise to the 24 T cell receptor beta chains below, sequenced in a study of blood T cell repertoires in COVID-19. Sequenced by immunoSEQ multiplex PCR; TCRdb stores in-frame clones only, minus some. Here the sample spans around 200,000 clones, more than 75% being singletons. The sample was PBMCs or T cells enriched from blood (not recorded which). The receptor set was obtained from a man aged 40-49 years with acute COVID-19.

The chain has TRBV5-1 and TRBJ1-2; 7 positions match TRBD1. The CDR3 runs 15 residues. V was clipped by 7 bases and J by 8 bases; unmatched bases: 17. CDR1 is SGHRS and CDR2 is YFSETQ in the germline V gene. The CDR3, as DNA: TGCGCCAGCCGTGAAGCCCGGGACAGCTTTTTAGGCTACACCTTC. Translated, it gives CASREARDSFLGYTF.

The rearrangement links TRBV7-2 to TRBJ2-3; D gene unclear. Trimming stripped 2 bases from V and 8 bases from J, with 8 bases between. Germline V lookup: CDR1 SGHTA, CDR2 FQGNSA. There are 12 residues in the CDR3. CDR3 sequence reads: CASSLYTGTQYF. DNA for the CDR3: TGTGCCAGCAGCTTATATACTGGTACGCAGTATTTT.

The CDR3 nucleotides read TGTGCCAGCAGCTTAGGACTAGCGACGTATCGAGAGACCCAGTACTTC. This codes for CASSLGLATYRETQYF. The rearrangement joins TRBV7-9 to TRBJ2-5; TRBD2 agrees at 8 bases. CDR3 length equals 16 residues. CDR1 and CDR2 (germline): SEHNR, FQNEAQ (reference sequence). Trimming cost V 1 base and J 4 bases; bases outside gene matches: 8.

The V call is TRBV29-1, the J call TRBJ1-1, with D perhaps matching TRBD1 (6 bases). V lost 6 bases, J lost 1 base, and 12 bases lay in between. Germline V lookup: CDR1 SQVTM, CDR2 ANQGSEA. The CDR3 extends over 13 amino acids. The CDR3 loop is CSVHRDTNTEAFF. CDR3 coding DNA: TGCAGCGTCCACCGGGACACGAACACTGAAGCTTTCTTT.

V is TRBV6-5 and J is TRBJ1-5, with D unclear. The germline V and J ends were trimmed by 0 bases and 3 bases, with 6 bases remaining between them. The germline gives CDR1 MNHEY, CDR2 SVGAGI. This CDR3 is 14 amino acids long. CDR3 in amino acids: CASSYSTTNQPQHF. Written as DNA, the CDR3 is TGTGCCAGCAGTTACTCGACAACCAATCAGCCCCAGCATTTT.

The chain combines TRBV6-5 with TRBJ1-1; 7 bases match TRBD1. Trimming cost V 2 bases and J 8 bases; bases outside gene matches: 5. CDR3 length: 13 amino acids. Looked up from germline, CDR1 is MNHEY and CDR2 is SVGAGI. The CDR3 nucleotides are TGTGCCAGCAGTTACCCTCCGGGACAGGAAGCTTTCTTT. Its protein product is CASSYPPGQEAFF.

The chain uses TRBV18 and TRBJ2-7; maybe TRBD2 (5 bases). V was trimmed by 6 bases and J by 2 bases, leaving 17 bases between them. The CDR3 sequence is 15 residues long. Germline CDR1 reads KGHSH; CDR2 reads LQKENI. CDR3 amino acids: CASSRAGGGPYEQYF. CDR3 nucleotides: TGTGCCAGCTCTAGGGCGGGTGGTGGTCCCTACGAGCAGTACTTC.

V and J are TRBV9 and TRBJ1-1, with D uncertain. Trimming took 4 bases from V and 0 from J, leaving 13 bases between them. The germline CDR1 and CDR2 sequences are SGDLS and YYNGEE. There are 15 residues in the CDR3. The CDR3 DNA sequence: TGTGCCAGCAGCCCCCGTGGAGGAATGAACACTGAAGCTTTCTTT. Its protein product is CASSPRGGMNTEAFF.

This clone was seen only a few times. This chain links TRBV7-2 with TRBJ2-1, with 12 bases identical to TRBD2. The CDR3 length is 14 residues. Losses at the gene ends were 1 base for V and 12 bases for J; bases not matched to a gene: 4. Germline CDR1 SGHTA, CDR2 FQGNSA. CDR3 nucleotide sequence: TGTGCCAGCAGCTTAGGACTAGCGGGGGTCAGGCAGTTCTTC. As protein: CASSLGLAGVRQFF.

This rearrangement joins TRBV7-9 to TRBJ2-1; D is unresolved. From germline, CDR1 is SEHNR and CDR2 FQNEAQ (reference sequence). The CDR3 consists of 11 residues. V was trimmed by 5 bases and J by 10 bases, leaving 9 bases between them. In DNA form, the CDR3 reads TGTGCCAGCAGCCGACTTAGCGAGCAGTTCTTC. Translated: CASSRLSEQFF.

The chain recombines TRBV21-1 with TRBJ2-1; the table names TRBD2, a call not compared with the DNA. TRBV21-1 is a pseudogene locus. This CDR3 is built from 21 residues. CDR3 nucleotide sequence: TGTGCCAGCAGCAAAGCGGAGAAGGGACTAGCGGGAGCCCTTCCCTACAATGAGCAGTTCTTC. Translating gives CASSKAEKGLAGALPYNEQFF.

Here the CDR3 reads CASSPRLAEHYEQYF. CDR3 DNA: TGTGCCAGCAGCCCGCGACTAGCGGAACACTACGAGCAGTACTTC. The rearrangement uses TRBV7-9 and TRBJ2-7; TRBD2 matches at 9 bases. This CDR3 region has 15 residues. Germline V CDR1 and CDR2: SEHNR, FQNEAQ (reference sequence). The V and J ends lost 5 bases and 3 bases, in that order; junction bases with no gene match: 8.

V gene TRBV6-4 combines with J gene TRBJ1-4; the D gene is possibly TRBD1 (6 bases). There are 14 residues in the CDR3. Germline CDR1 is MRHNA and CDR2 is SNTAGT. Trimming took 6 bases from V and 0 from J, leaving 8 bases between them. CDR3 sequence (DNA): TGTGCCAGCAGGGGGGCGTCAACTAATGAAAAACTGTTTTTT. Its translation: CASRGASTNEKLFF.

The chain combines TRBV2 with TRBJ1-4, with D tentatively TRBD1 (6 bases). Germline CDR1 reads SNHLY; CDR2 reads FYNNEI. CDR3 length: 13 residues. V was shortened by 7 bases and J by 5 bases, with 11 bases between the two germline ends. CDR3 protein: CASNGQQNEKLFF. In nucleotides, the CDR3 is TGTGCCAGCAACGGACAGCAGAATGAAAAACTGTTTTTT.

V gene TRBV29-1 combines with J gene TRBJ1-5; 7 bases fit TRBD1. The CDR3 is 13 residues long. The germline V gene encodes CDR1 SQVTM and CDR2 ANQGSEA. V gave up 4 bases and J gave up 7 bases; unmatched junction bases: 7. The CDR3 is CSVVETGNQPQHF. The CDR3 bases are TGCAGCGTTGTTGAGACAGGGAACCAGCCCCAGCATTTT.

V gene TRBV25-1 combines with J gene TRBJ2-7; D gene unclear. Trimming shortened V by 3 bases and J by 6 bases, and 9 bases separated the two germline ends. The CDR3 is 12 residues long. Germline V gene data show CDR1 as MGHDK and CDR2 as SYGVNS. CDR3 sequence (DNA): TGTGCCAGCAGTGAGTCGGTCTTCGAGCAGTACTTC. The encoded protein is CASSESVFEQYF.

Remarks on this clone: Other DNA sequences from this sample encode an identical CDR3 as well. The chain carries TRBV7-9 and TRBJ2-3; D ambiguous. Germline V gene data show CDR1 as SEHNR and CDR2 as FQNEAQ (reference sequence). The CDR3 contains 12 residues. The germline V and J ends were trimmed by 1 base and 4 bases, with 3 bases remaining between them. The CDR3 DNA is TGTGCCAGCAGCTTAGGAGCAGATACGCAGTATTTT. Amino acid sequence: CASSLGADTQYF.

This clone occurred once. The chain carries TRBV5-4 and TRBJ2-1; 7 positions agree with TRBD2. Looked up from germline, CDR1 is SGHNT and CDR2 is YYREEE (reference sequence). The CDR3 sequence is 12 residues long. Losses at the gene ends were 7 bases for V and 7 bases for J; bases not matched to a gene: 5. The DNA for the CDR3 is TGTGCCAGCGGACTTAGCGGGAATGAGCAGTTCTTC. Protein product: CASGLSGNEQFF. The full variable domain, with the rest looked up from reference TRBV5-4 and TRBJ2-1, is ETGVTQSPTHLIKTRGQQVTLRCSSQSGHNTVSWYQQALGQGPQFIFQYYREEENGRGNFPPRFSGLQFPNYSSELNVNALELDDSALYLCASGLSGNEQFFGPGTRLTVL.

This clone was detected many times. The genes are TRBV6-2 or TRBV6-3 and TRBJ2-1; 8 bases agree with TRBD2. The junction had 10 bases not matched to a gene; V was cut back by 5 bases and J by 10 bases. Germline loops: CDR1 MNHEY, CDR2 SVGEGT. The CDR3 is 14 amino acids. The CDR3: CASSGGLAGSEQFF. The DNA of the CDR3 is TGTGCCAGCAGTGGAGGACTAGCCGGCAGCGAGCAGTTCTTC.

This chain connects TRBV7-9 to TRBJ1-1; D call uncertain. Germline V gene sequence: CDR1 SEHNR, CDR2 FQNEAQ (reference sequence). V dropped 5 bases and J dropped 1 base, with 17 bases sitting between them. The CDR3 sequence is 16 residues long. Here the CDR3 reads CASSPQTGTANTEAFF. DNA for the CDR3: TGTGCCAGCAGCCCCCAGACGGGAACAGCGAACACTGAAGCTTTCTTT.

This chain links TRBV5-1 with TRBJ2-6; TRBD1 aligns across 7 bases. The CDR3 is made up of 19 amino acids. Trimming removed 4 bases from V and 1 base from J; junction bases left unmatched: 14. Looked up from germline, CDR1 is SGHRS and CDR2 is YFSETQ. DNA of the CDR3: TGCGCCAGCAGCGTTCCCCCCGAGACAGGGTCTTCTGGGGCCAACGTCCTGACTTTC. Translation gives CASSVPPETGSSGANVLTF.

This chain links TRBV29-1 with TRBJ1-5; a weak D match, TRBD1 (5 bases). The CDR3 has 12 amino acids. CDR1 and CDR2 from the germline V gene are SQVTM and ANQGSEA. Trimming removed 6 bases at V and 2 bases at J, with 8 bases between. The CDR3 DNA sequence: TGCAGCGTCAGGGAAGGCAATCAGCCCCAGCATTTT. It is translated as CSVREGNQPQHF.

The gene calls are TRBV5-6 and TRBJ1-2, with D unresolved. Germline V gene lookup returns CDR1 SGHDT and CDR2 YYEEEE. Trimming shortened V by 1 base and J by 8 bases, and 15 bases separated the two germline ends. The CDR3 spans 14 residues. The CDR3 DNA is TGTGCCAGCAGCTTGCGCCGGCTAGAGGGCGGCTACACCTTC. Translation gives CASSLRRLEGGYTF.

J is TRBJ2-7 and V is TRBV30; D not resolved. Germline assignment: CDR1 GTSNPN and CDR2 SVGIG (reference sequence). V dropped 2 bases and J dropped 7 bases, with 9 bases sitting between them. The CDR3 runs to 11 residues. CDR3 amino acids: CAWSSIAEQYF. For the CDR3, the DNA is TGTGCCTGGAGTAGCATAGCAGAGCAGTACTTC.